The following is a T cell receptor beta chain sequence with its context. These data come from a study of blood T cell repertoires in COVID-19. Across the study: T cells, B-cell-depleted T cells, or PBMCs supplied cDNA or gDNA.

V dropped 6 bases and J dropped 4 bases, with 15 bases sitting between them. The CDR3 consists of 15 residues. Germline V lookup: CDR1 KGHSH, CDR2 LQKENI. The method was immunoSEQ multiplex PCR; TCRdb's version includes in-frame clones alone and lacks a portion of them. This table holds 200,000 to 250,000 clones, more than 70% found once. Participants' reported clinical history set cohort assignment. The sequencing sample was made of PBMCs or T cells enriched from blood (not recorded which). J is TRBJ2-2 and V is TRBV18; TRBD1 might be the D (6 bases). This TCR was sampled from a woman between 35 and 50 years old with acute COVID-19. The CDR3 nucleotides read TGTGCCAGCTCGCCAATGGACAGTTCCACCGGGGAGCTGTTTTTT. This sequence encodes CASSPMDSSTGELFF.